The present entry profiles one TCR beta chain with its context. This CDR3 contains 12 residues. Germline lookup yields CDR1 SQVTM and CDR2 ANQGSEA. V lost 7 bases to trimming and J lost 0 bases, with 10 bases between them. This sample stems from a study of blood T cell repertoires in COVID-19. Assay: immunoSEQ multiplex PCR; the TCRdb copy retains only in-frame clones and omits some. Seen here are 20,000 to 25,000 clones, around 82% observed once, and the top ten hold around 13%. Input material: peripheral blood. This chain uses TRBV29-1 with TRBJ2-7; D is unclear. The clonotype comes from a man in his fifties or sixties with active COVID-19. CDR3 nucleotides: TGCAGCGCTAACACCGTCTCCTACGAGCAGTACTTC. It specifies CSANTVSYEQYF.